A selection of T cell receptor beta chains follows, all from one sample in a study of T cell changes during pregnancy in multiple sclerosis. Measured with immunoSEQ multiplex PCR; TCRdb has only the in-frame clones, and not every one. The repertoire holds about 92,000 clones, roughly 90% seen once, with 1.5% in the top ten. The sample consisted of peripheral blood, taken in the first trimester of pregnancy. These TCRs come from a female donor with multiple sclerosis, enrolled in a pregnancy study. The CDR3 runs from the conserved cysteine through the conserved F or W. A D gene is named only where the DNA matches it firmly. The size entry is marked missing in some rows and otherwise reads once, few, many or a size class.

D: NA; J: TRBJ2-7; V: TRBV7-2; size: NA; CDR3: CASSLGGGQNYEQYF; DNA: TGTGCCAGCAGCTTAGGTGGGGGACAAAACTACGAGCAGTACTTC
D: NA; J: TRBJ2-1; V: TRBV5-1; size: NA; CDR3: CASSLGEAPFYNEQFF; DNA: TGCGCCAGCAGCTTGGGGGAGGCCCCCTTTTACAATGAGCAGTTCTTC
D: TRBD1; J: TRBJ2-1; V: TRBV5-8; size: NA; CDR3: CASSLGTGEPFNEQFF; DNA: TGTGCCAGCAGCTTAGGGACAGGAGAACCATTCAATGAGCAGTTCTTC
D: TRBD2; J: TRBJ2-1; V: TRBV5-1; size: NA; CDR3: CASSSGLAGGDEQFF; DNA: TGCGCCAGCAGCTCCGGACTAGCGGGAGGAGATGAGCAGTTCTTC
D: NA; J: TRBJ2-7; V: TRBV7-2; size: NA; CDR3: CASSPLGGGEQYF; DNA: TGTGCCAGCAGCCCCCTTGGGGGAGGCGAGCAGTACTTC
D: TRBD1; J: TRBJ2-7; V: TRBV29-1; size: NA; CDR3: CSVNIRDRVYEQYF; DNA: TGCAGCGTTAACATCCGGGACAGGGTGTACGAGCAGTACTTC
D: NA; J: TRBJ1-5; V: TRBV10-3; size: NA; CDR3: CAISESGARSNQPQHF; DNA: TGTGCCATCAGTGAGTCAGGGGCACGAAGCAATCAGCCCCAGCATTTT
D: TRBD1; J: TRBJ1-5; V: TRBV28; size: NA; CDR3: CASSFRGQGARSNQPQHF; DNA: TGTGCCAGCAGTTTCCGGGGACAGGGGGCAAGGAGCAATCAGCCCCAGCATTTT
D: TRBD2; J: TRBJ2-3; V: TRBV7-2; size: NA; CDR3: CASSPTSGKWTDTQYF; DNA: TGTGCCAGCAGCCCCACTAGCGGGAAGTGGACAGATACGCAGTATTTT
D: TRBD2; J: TRBJ2-7; V: TRBV7-8; size: NA; CDR3: CASSLMVLGLAGVYEQYF; DNA: TGTGCCAGCAGCTTAATGGTCCTGGGTCTAGCGGGAGTCTACGAGCAGTACTTC
D: NA; J: TRBJ2-7; V: TRBV7-9; size: NA; CDR3: CASSLFVAAPAEQYF; DNA: TGTGCCAGCAGCTTATTTGTAGCGGCTCCGGCGGAGCAGTACTTC
D: TRBD1; J: TRBJ2-7; V: TRBV27; size: NA; CDR3: CASSLGQGSPYQASYEQYF; DNA: TGTGCCAGCAGTCTTGGACAGGGGTCGCCATATCAGGCGTCCTACGAGCAGTACTTC
D: TRBD1; J: TRBJ2-7; V: TRBV14; size: NA; CDR3: CASSPYRGNYEQYF; DNA: TGTGCCAGCAGCCCCTACAGGGGAAACTACGAGCAGTACTTC
D: NA; J: TRBJ1-1; V: TRBV19; size: few; CDR3: CASTPGNTEAFF; DNA: TGTGCCAGTACCCCGGGGAACACTGAAGCTTTCTTT
D: TRBD1; J: TRBJ1-5; V: TRBV19; size: NA; CDR3: CASSPGQGHNQPQHF; DNA: TGTGCCAGTAGCCCGGGACAGGGTCACAATCAGCCCCAGCATTTT
D: NA; J: TRBJ2-1; V: TRBV5-5; size: NA; CDR3: CASSLAVEQFF; DNA: TGTGCCAGCAGCTTGGCCGTTGAGCAGTTCTTC